This TCR beta chain was found in a study of PD-L1 blockade in urothelial cancer. V lost 6 bases, J lost 1 base, and 15 bases lay in between. There are 15 residues in the CDR3. Germline CDR1 and CDR2: SNHLY and FYNNEI. The method was immunoSEQ multiplex PCR; TCRdb's version includes in-frame clones alone and lacks a portion of them. The data contain about 120,000 clones, around 89% of them singletons. The study, taken as a whole, reports: Lower than median blood TCR clonality before treatment predicted better survival.

Specified time point: peripheral blood 6 weeks after treatment start. Turning to this clone: No antigen is known for it.

The chain carries TRBV2 and TRBJ1-1; no firm D call. The clonotype originates from a man aged 60 to 69 with urothelial cancer. The material was PBMCs, obtained around atezolizumab (anti-PD-L1) treatment. CDR3 sequence (DNA): TGTGCCAGCAGCCTCTCTAGACCCGAGAACACTGAAGCTTTCTTT. Amino acids: CASSLSRPENTEAFF.